In its sample, the clone carrying this T cell receptor beta chain was seen many times. The antigen remains unidentified. Time point indicated: longitudinal time-point 3. The data belong to a study of neurological immune-mediated disorders. The J segment lost 0 bases and the V segment lost 5 bases, leaving 19 bases of the junction unmatched. This CDR3 has 20 amino acids. General study results and limits: No CDR3 amino acid sequences recurred among expanded clones across subjects, suggesting private repertoires in all groups.

TCRdb re-called the 5' RACE reads with MiXCR, one entry per CDR3 protein. The sample carries roughly 100,000 distinct CDR3 sequences, more than 10% recorded once. The sequence was collected from a female donor with HTLV-1-associated myelopathy (HAM/TSP). The genes are TRBV12-3 or TRBV12-4 and TRBJ2-5, with 9 bases lining up with TRBD1. Material: PBMCs. The CDR3 DNA follows: TGTGCCAGCAGTCCCCGGAACAAGGGGACAGGGACTCTCAACCAAGAGACCCAGTACTTC. The encoded protein is CASSPRNKGTGTLNQETQYF.